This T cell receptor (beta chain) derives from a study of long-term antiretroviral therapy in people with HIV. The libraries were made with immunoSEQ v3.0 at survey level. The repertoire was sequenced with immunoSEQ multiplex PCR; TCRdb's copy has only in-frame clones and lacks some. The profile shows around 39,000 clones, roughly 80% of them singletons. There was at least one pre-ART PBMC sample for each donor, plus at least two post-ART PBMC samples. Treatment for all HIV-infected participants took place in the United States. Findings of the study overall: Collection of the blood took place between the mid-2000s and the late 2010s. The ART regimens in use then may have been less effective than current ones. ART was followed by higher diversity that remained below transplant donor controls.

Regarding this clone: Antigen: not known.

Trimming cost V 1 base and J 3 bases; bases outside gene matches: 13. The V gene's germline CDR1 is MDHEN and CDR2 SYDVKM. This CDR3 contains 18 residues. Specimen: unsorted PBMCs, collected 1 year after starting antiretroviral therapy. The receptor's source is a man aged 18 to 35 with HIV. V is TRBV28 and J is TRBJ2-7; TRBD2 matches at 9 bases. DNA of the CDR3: TGTGCCAGCAGTTTATTCTATCGCCGCGGACTAGCGAGCTACGAGCAGTACTTC. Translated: CASSLFYRRGLASYEQYF.